This T cell receptor beta chain is drawn from a study of beta chain features in type 1 diabetes. Study information: When patients were set against healthy donors, age, gender and cell yields were similar. Researchers looked at some 110 million sorted cells across all samples. General study findings and limits: Among all four CD4+ subsets, Type 1 diabetes patients had TCRB CDR3s that were moderately but significantly shorter. Naive, central memory and regulatory TCRB repertoires appeared more similar among patients than healthy donors.

In its sample, this clone was seen a few times. Antigen: not known. Since all of the isolated RNA was reverse transcribed, expressed TCRB transcripts were what got sequenced. The table came from immunoSEQ multiplex PCR; TCRdb's copy has only in-frame clones and leaves some out. Counted here are 150,000 to 170,000 clones, 10% occurring once; the ten biggest clones make up less than 0.5%. CDR3 size: 15 residues. Trimming took 6 bases from V and 5 from J; bases not matched to a gene: 11. CDR1 and CDR2 from the germline V gene are SGHRS and YFSETQ. The receptor's source is a man under 40 with type 1 diabetes. Sequenced input: central memory CD4+ T cells from blood. The gene calls are TRBV5-1 and TRBJ2-5, with 9 bases aligning to TRBD1. CDR3 amino acids: CASNQGQGLSETQYF. The CDR3 DNA sequence: TGCGCCAGCAACCAGGGACAGGGTTTATCCGAGACCCAGTACTTC.